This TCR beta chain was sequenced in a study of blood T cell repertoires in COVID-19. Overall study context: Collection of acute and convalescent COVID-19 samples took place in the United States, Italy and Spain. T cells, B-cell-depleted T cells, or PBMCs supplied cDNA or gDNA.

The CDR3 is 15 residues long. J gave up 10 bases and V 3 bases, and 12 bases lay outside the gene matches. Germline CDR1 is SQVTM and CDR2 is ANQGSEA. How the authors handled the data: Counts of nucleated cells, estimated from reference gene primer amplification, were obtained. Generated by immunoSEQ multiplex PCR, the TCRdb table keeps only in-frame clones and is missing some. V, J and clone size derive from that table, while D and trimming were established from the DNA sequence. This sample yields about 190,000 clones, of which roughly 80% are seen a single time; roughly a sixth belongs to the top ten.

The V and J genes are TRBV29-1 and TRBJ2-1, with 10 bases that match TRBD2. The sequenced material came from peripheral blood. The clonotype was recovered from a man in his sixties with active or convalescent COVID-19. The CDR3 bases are TGCAGCGTTGATAACAGCGGGAGGGCCGTTGGGGAGCAGTTCTTC. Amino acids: CSVDNSGRAVGEQFF.